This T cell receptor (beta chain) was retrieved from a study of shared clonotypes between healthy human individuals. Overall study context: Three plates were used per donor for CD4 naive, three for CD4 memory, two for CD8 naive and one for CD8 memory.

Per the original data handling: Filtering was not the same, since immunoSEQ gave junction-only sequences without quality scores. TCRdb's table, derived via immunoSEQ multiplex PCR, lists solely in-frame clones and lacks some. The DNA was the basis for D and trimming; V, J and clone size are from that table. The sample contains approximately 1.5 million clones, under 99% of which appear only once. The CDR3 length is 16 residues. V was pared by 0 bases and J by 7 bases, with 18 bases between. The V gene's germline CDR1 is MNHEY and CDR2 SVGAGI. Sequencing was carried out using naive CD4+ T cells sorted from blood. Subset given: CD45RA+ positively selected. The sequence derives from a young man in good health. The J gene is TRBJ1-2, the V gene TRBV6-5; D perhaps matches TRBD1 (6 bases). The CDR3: CASSYSQDAGVLGYTF. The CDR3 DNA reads TGTGCCAGCAGTTACTCCCAGGATGCAGGGGTGCTTGGCTACACCTTC.